This T cell receptor (beta chain) came from a study of blood T cell repertoires in COVID-19. Study overall: Samples came from the United States, Italy and Spain, spanning acute and convalescent COVID-19.

Authors' methods: Estimation of nucleated cell counts relied on the amplification of reference gene primers. Assay: immunoSEQ multiplex PCR; the TCRdb copy retains only in-frame clones and omits some. V and J calls and clone size follow that table, whereas D and trimming were derived from the DNA. The table includes approximately 180,000 clones, approximately 85% detected once. Germline V gives CDR1 SGHRS, CDR2 YFSETQ. This CDR3 comprises 15 residues. Trimming removed 0 bases from V and 7 bases from J; junction bases left unmatched: 7. The rearrangement joins TRBV5-1 to TRBJ1-1; 9 positions match TRBD1. The receptor was derived from a human donor with active or convalescent COVID-19. The donor label of this sample is uncertain. Sequenced: peripheral blood. The DNA of the CDR3 is TGCGCCAGCAGCTTGGGGACAGGGGTGACCTTTGAAGCTTTCTTT. Its protein product is CASSLGTGVTFEAFF.